Following are 12 T cell receptor beta chains from one sample sequenced in a study of T cells in Graves' hyperthyroidism and ophthalmopathy. From RNA transcripts, TCR beta CDR3 regions were amplified. During a first-round RT-PCR of the TCR CDR3, the HTBI primer set was used. TCRdb processed the multiplex PCR reads anew with MiXCR; each CDR3 protein has one entry. The data hold 250,000 to 350,000 distinct CDR3 sequences, with around 22% observed a single time. The sequencing sample was made of blood. The receptor source for this set is a man younger than 40 with Graves' ophthalmopathy.

The chain employs TRBV30 and TRBJ1-3; D might be TRBD1 (5 bases). CDR1 GTSNPN and CDR2 SVGIG come from the germline V gene (reference sequence). The CDR3 runs 15 residues. The V end was cut by 4 bases, the J end by 0 bases, with 13 bases between. The CDR3 region is CAWIRPGVSGNTIYF. The CDR3 region has the DNA TGTGCCTGGATACGCCCGGGGGTCTCTGGAAACACCATATATTTT.

This clonotype has more than one count but fewer than ten. The chain combines TRBV20-1 with TRBJ1-6; a weak D match, TRBD1 (6 bases). V lost 0 bases to trimming and J lost 7 bases, with 16 bases between them. CDR3 length equals 16 residues. CDR1 and CDR2 from the germline V gene are DFQATT and SNEGSKA (reference sequence). This CDR3 reads CSARDLGALENSPLHF. The CDR3 DNA reads as TGCAGTGCTAGAGATTTGGGGGCCCTGGAGAATTCACCCCTCCACTTT.

This clonotype has more than one count but fewer than ten. V is TRBV29-1 and J is TRBJ2-5, with 10 bases matching TRBD1. Germline lookup yields CDR1 SQVTM and CDR2 ANQGSEA. The CDR3 contains 14 residues. V lost 6 bases, J lost 5 bases, and 9 bases stayed unmatched. The DNA for the CDR3 is TGCAGCGTCCGCGACAGGGGGCGCTTTGAGACCCAGTACTTC. It translates to CSVRDRGRFETQYF.

There are a few counts of this clonotype. V gene TRBV11-1 combines with J gene TRBJ2-7; D might be TRBD2 (5 bases). Germline CDR1 and CDR2: SGHAT and FQDESV (reference sequence). The CDR3 has 15 amino acids. V was clipped by 2 bases and J by 2 bases, with 13 bases between them. The CDR3 DNA reads TGTGCCAGCAGCTTAAGGTCCGGGGAAACCTACGAGCAGTACTTC. As protein: CASSLRSGETYEQYF.

The V gene is TRBV9, the J gene TRBJ2-2, with 8 bases fitting TRBD2. V shed 1 base, J shed 2 bases, and the junction held 7 bases outside the gene matches. The germline gives CDR1 SGDLS, CDR2 YYNGEE. The CDR3 extends over 17 amino acids. The CDR3 is CASSVYGRGGNTGELFF. The CDR3 coding sequence is TGTGCCAGCAGCGTATACGGGAGGGGGGGAAACACCGGGGAGCTGTTTTTT.

A few counts support this clonotype. The chain joins TRBV9 to TRBJ2-7, with 10 bases matching TRBD2. The CDR3 runs to 15 residues. Germline lookup yields CDR1 SGDLS and CDR2 YYNGEE. V trimming: 5 bases; J trimming: 6 bases; junction bases outside the gene matches: 11. Here the CDR3 DNA reads TGTGCCAGCAGTTTTCAGGGACTAGCGCCTTCCGAGCAGTACTTC. Residues: CASSFQGLAPSEQYF.

In this sample, this clonotype turned up many times. The CDR3 DNA is TGTGCCAGCAGCCTCGAAAGAGATACGCAGTATTTT. It specifies CASSLERDTQYF. The rearrangement links TRBV11-2 to TRBJ2-3; D remains ambiguous. The CDR3 loop spans 12 amino acids. V dropped 5 bases and J dropped 5 bases, with 8 bases sitting between them. CDR1 and CDR2 (germline): SGHAT, FQNNGV.

The chain employs TRBV6-1 and TRBJ2-7; 10 nucleotides align to TRBD1. This CDR3 contains 16 residues. Germline V gene data show CDR1 as MNHNS and CDR2 as SASEGT. V gave up 6 bases and J gave up 6 bases; unmatched junction bases: 14. The CDR3 DNA reads TGTGCCAGCAGAACCTACTCCGGGACAGGGGAAGTCGAGCAGTACTTC. Translated: CASRTYSGTGEVEQYF.

A few counts support this clonotype. The chain is built from TRBV19 and TRBJ2-7; D is uncertain. Trimming took off 5 bases at V and 0 bases at J, with 11 bases between the two ends. Germline CDR1 is LNHDA and CDR2 is SQIVND (reference sequence). The CDR3 sequence is 14 residues long. The CDR3 loop is CASSFGPYSYEQYF. The DNA of the CDR3 is TGTGCCAGTAGTTTCGGGCCCTACTCCTACGAGCAGTACTTC. The full variable domain, completed using reference TRBV19 and TRBJ2-7, is DGGITQSPKYLFRKEGQNVTLSCEQNLNHDAMYWYRQDPGQGLRLIYYSQIVNDFQKGDIAEGYSVSREKKESFPLTVTSAQKNPTAFYLCASSFGPYSYEQYFGPGTRLTVT.

This clonotype was recorded at least ten times. The chain combines TRBV11-2 with TRBJ2-3, with 8 bases identical to TRBD1. This CDR3 is built from 16 residues. The V segment lost 4 bases and the J segment 0 bases; nucleotides outside the gene matches: 6. Germline V gene sequence: CDR1 SGHAT, CDR2 FQNNGV. CDR3 sequence: CASSSGGSGSTDTQYF. The CDR3 DNA follows: TGTGCCAGCAGCTCAGGGGGCAGCGGAAGCACAGATACGCAGTATTTT.

This chain uses TRBV6-1 with TRBJ1-4; D gene uncertain. The V gene's germline CDR1 is MNHNS and CDR2 SASEGT. The V end lost 5 bases, the J end lost 5 bases, and 15 bases lay between the germline ends. The CDR3 is 15 residues long. CDR3 in amino acids: CASSSDGTKNEKLFF. The CDR3 DNA reads TGTGCCAGCAGTTCCGACGGAACAAAAAATGAAAAACTGTTTTTT.

At least ten counts were recorded for this clonotype. This chain links TRBV2 with TRBJ2-1, with 7 bases lining up with TRBD2. CDR1 is SNHLY and CDR2 is FYNNEI in the germline V gene. J was trimmed by 6 bases and V by 0 bases; bases with no gene match: 5. The CDR3 extends over 15 amino acids. The CDR3 reads CASSEARGRGNEQFF. DNA for the CDR3: TGTGCCAGCAGTGAAGCGCGGGGGAGGGGCAATGAGCAGTTCTTC.